The rows below give T cell receptor beta chains drawn from one sample of a study of blood T cell repertoires in COVID-19. The data were produced by immunoSEQ multiplex PCR, yet TCRdb's version contains in-frame clones alone and is incomplete. The sample shows approximately 8,100 clones, roughly 80% of them seen only once. Sequenced input: peripheral blood. The receptors stem from a human donor in a cohort sampled during active COVID-19. Each CDR3 is given without its conserved first and last residue. D genes are given only for firm matches.

V gene: TRBV3-1/TRBV3-2
D gene: -
CDR3 protein: ASSQVRGKGGELF

V gene: TRBV6-2/TRBV6-3
D gene: -
CDR3 protein: ASSEFSNQPQH

V gene: TRBV11-2
D gene: -
CDR3 protein: ASSPQVPANDNEAF

V gene: TRBV24-1
D gene: TRBD1
CDR3 protein: ATSDLGDSLSTDTQY

V gene: TRBV18
D gene: TRBD1
CDR3 protein: ASSTGGGQPQH

V gene: TRBV18
D gene: -
CDR3 protein: ASSPYGAGELF

V gene: TRBV3-1/TRBV3-2
D gene: -
CDR3 protein: ASSQASNTEAF

V gene: TRBV19
D gene: TRBD1
CDR3 protein: ASRVTGSNTEAF

V gene: TRBV5-3
D gene: TRBD2
CDR3 protein: ARSLGAGGGNEQF

V gene: TRBV6-1
D gene: TRBD1
CDR3 protein: ASSEVGQGGRRYT

V gene: TRBV6-4
D gene: -
CDR3 protein: ASSSQEAGPTEAF

V gene: TRBV19
D gene: TRBD2
CDR3 protein: ASSGLAGRSSYNEQF

V gene: TRBV7-2
D gene: TRBD2
CDR3 protein: ASSLVSGGTGELF

V gene: TRBV7-9
D gene: -
CDR3 protein: ASSDGSPDQPQH

V gene: TRBV3-1/TRBV3-2
D gene: -
CDR3 protein: ASSQVSRGGVTDTQY

V gene: TRBV12-3/TRBV12-4
D gene: TRBD1
CDR3 protein: ASRQGHQPQH

V gene: TRBV7-3
D gene: -
CDR3 protein: ASSLGGRTGEKLF

V gene: TRBV9
D gene: -
CDR3 protein: ASTARGTGELF

V gene: TRBV4-1
D gene: TRBD1
CDR3 protein: ASSPDRGNQPQH

V gene: TRBV19
D gene: -
CDR3 protein: ASSVGDINTEAF

V gene: TRBV7-2
D gene: -
CDR3 protein: AVQGGVSSGNTIY

V gene: TRBV5-1
D gene: -
CDR3 protein: ASSPLDRGNTIY

V gene: TRBV5-4
D gene: TRBD2
CDR3 protein: ASSYGLAGVTDTQY

V gene: TRBV15
D gene: -
CDR3 protein: ATRGEDETQY

V gene: TRBV10-1
D gene: TRBD1
CDR3 protein: ASSPRTGGTEAF

V gene: TRBV5-5
D gene: -
CDR3 protein: ASSFGLREQY

V gene: TRBV19
D gene: -
CDR3 protein: ASSRFAGISYEQY

V gene: TRBV18
D gene: TRBD1
CDR3 protein: ASSPDRAAVNSPLH

V gene: TRBV19
D gene: -
CDR3 protein: ASSGWGENQPQH

V gene: TRBV11-3
D gene: TRBD2
CDR3 protein: ATSPGGGEQF

V gene: TRBV19
D gene: TRBD1
CDR3 protein: ASSRTGNYGYT

V gene: TRBV3-1/TRBV3-2
D gene: -
CDR3 protein: ASSQDAGRRTF

V gene: TRBV7-8
D gene: -
CDR3 protein: ASSTTLQGSSYNSPLH

V gene: TRBV19
D gene: -
CDR3 protein: ASRPQEGYGYT